This TCR beta chain is from a study of blood T cell repertoires in COVID-19. Study background: COVID-19 samples collected from the United States, Italy and Spain covered acute and convalescent phases. PBMCs, B-cell-depleted T cells, or T cells provided the cDNA or gDNA that made up the material.

CDR3 length: 14 residues. Trimming removed 2 bases at V and 5 bases at J, with 8 bases between. Per the germline V gene, CDR1 is SGDLS and CDR2 is YYNGEE. In the source study's methods: Cell counts per sample came from amplifying reference gene primers. TCRdb's copy holds only in-frame clones and misses some; the assay was immunoSEQ multiplex PCR. From that table come the V and J calls and clone size; the DNA was used to work out D and trimming. The table records 250,000 or so clones, around nine tenths of them present only once. This TCR was sampled from a woman aged 55-69 years with COVID-19, enrolled during active disease. Sequencing was carried out using peripheral blood. The chain combines TRBV9 with TRBJ1-6; possibly TRBD1 for D (6 bases). The CDR3 region is CASSVRTDNSPLHF. The CDR3 bases are TGTGCCAGCAGCGTTCGGACAGATAATTCACCCCTCCACTTT.